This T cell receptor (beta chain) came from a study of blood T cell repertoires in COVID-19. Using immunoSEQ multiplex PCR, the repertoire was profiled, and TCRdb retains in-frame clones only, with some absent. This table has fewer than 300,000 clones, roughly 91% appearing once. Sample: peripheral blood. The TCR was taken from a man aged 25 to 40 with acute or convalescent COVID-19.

The CDR3 loop is CASSLYVAYEQYF. The CDR3 DNA is TGTGCCAGCAGCTTATATGTAGCCTACGAGCAGTACTTC. The gene calls are TRBV7-3 and TRBJ2-7; the D is unclear. There are 13 residues in the CDR3. CDR1 is SGHTA, CDR2 FQGTGA, per germline. The V end was cut by 2 bases, the J end by 2 bases, with 7 bases between.